This T cell receptor (beta chain) emerged from a study of blood T cells in healthy people across ages. Study-level findings and limits: Diversity of TCR beta per million T cells declined in a roughly linear way with age. It was found that TCR beta diversity correlated strongly with the percentage of naive T cells. It was held that diversity estimates obtained from one million T cells represented underestimates.

V lost 7 bases, J lost 8 bases, and 17 bases lay in between. The CDR3 has 14 residues. Next came a second PCR, run for roughly 6 to 11 cycles, which used a sample-barcoded 5' primer along with a J-beta primer mix. In TCRdb, the 5' RACE reads were re-called with MiXCR into one record per CDR3 protein. The table lists 1.5 million to 1.9 million distinct CDR3 sequences, under 55% of them singletons, with around 4% in the top ten. Donors ranged from roughly 6 to 90 years old and were healthy Caucasians in Russia. Remarks on this clonotype: Its specificity is unknown.

Sequencing used blood. This chain links TRBV12-3 or TRBV12-4 with TRBJ1-4, with D unresolved. This TCR was recovered from a woman aged 18-29 years in good health. The CDR3 DNA reads TGTGCCAGCACCATTGACAAGCTTAAGGAAAAACTGTTTTTT. Translated: CASTIDKLKEKLFF.